These 12 T cell receptor beta chains came from one sample sequenced in a study of naive and memory T cell subsets. Both TRBC1 and TRBC2 were covered by a beta constant-region primer of two equimolar oligonucleotides. In TCRdb, the UMI-ligation and nested PCR reads were re-called with MiXCR into one record per CDR3 protein. The table shows 120,000 to 150,000 distinct CDR3 sequences, with around 15% occurring only once. The sample was naive CD4+ T cells from blood. The receptors stem from a human donor in good health.

The J gene is TRBJ2-1, the V gene TRBV12-3 or TRBV12-4; 15 nucleotides agree with TRBD2. The CDR3 is 16 amino acids. J was trimmed by 14 bases and V by 5 bases; bases with no gene match: 13. The CDR3 DNA reads TGTGCCAGCAGTCTTACCGGGACTAGCGGGAGGACACGGGAGTTCTTC. Protein sequence: CASSLTGTSGRTREFF.

The genes are TRBV6-6 and TRBJ2-7; tentatively, D is TRBD1 or TRBD2 (5 bases each). The germline gives CDR1 MNHNY, CDR2 SVGAGI (reference sequence). This CDR3 is built from 13 residues. V was pared by 3 bases and J by 6 bases, with 12 bases between. Here the CDR3 DNA reads TGTGCCAGCAGTTATGAGGGGTCCACCGAGCAGTACTTC. It encodes CASSYEGSTEQYF.

The chain combines TRBV28 with TRBJ2-1; 7 nucleotides match TRBD2. Germline V lookup: CDR1 MDHEN, CDR2 SYDVKM. Trimming cost V 7 bases and J 0 bases; bases outside gene matches: 12. The CDR3 runs to 17 residues. CDR3 residues: CASIRNRRGSSYNEQFF. The CDR3 DNA follows: TGTGCCAGCATCCGAAACCGCCGCGGGAGCTCCTACAATGAGCAGTTCTTC.

The chain combines TRBV7-9 with TRBJ1-1; D remains unclear. V was pared by 7 bases and J by 7 bases, with 16 bases between. CDR3 length: 13 residues. Germline assignment: CDR1 SEHNR and CDR2 FQNEAQ (reference sequence). In nucleotides, the CDR3 is TGTGCCAGCACCTTTAGCGTGGGGTATGAAGCTTTCTTT. This codes for CASTFSVGYEAFF. Drawing the rest from reference TRBV7-9 and TRBJ1-1, the complete variable domain is DTGVSQNPRHKITKRGQNVTFRCDPISEHNRLYWYRQTLGQGPEFLTYFQNEAQLEKSRLLSDRFSAERPKGSFSTLEIQRTEQGDSAMYLCASTFSVGYEAFFGQGTRLTVV.

V usage is TRBV12-3 or TRBV12-4 and J usage is TRBJ2-3; 8 positions match TRBD2. With 3 bases clipped from V and 2 bases from J, the junction kept 13 bases outside the gene matches. This CDR3 contains 18 residues. The CDR3 DNA reads as TGTGCCAGCAGTTTGGACCCACTCGGGGGGGGAATCACAGATACGCAGTATTTT. This gives the protein CASSLDPLGGGITDTQYF.

The chain joins TRBV2 to TRBJ2-7, with D possibly being TRBD1 or TRBD2 (6 bases each). The V and J ends lost 6 bases and 3 bases respectively, with 9 bases between them. The germline V gene encodes CDR1 SNHLY and CDR2 FYNNEI. The CDR3 contains 12 residues. Here the CDR3 reads CASREGDYEQYF. CDR3 in DNA: TGTGCCAGCAGGGAGGGGGACTACGAGCAGTACTTC.

This clonotype was seen a handful of times. The J gene is TRBJ2-2, the V gene TRBV10-2; D could derive from TRBD1 or TRBD2 (5 bases each). V gave up 11 bases and J gave up 0 bases, with 22 bases separating them. Germline V gene lookup returns CDR1 WSHSY and CDR2 SAAADI. The CDR3 runs 17 residues. DNA for the CDR3: TGCGCCGGAGTAAAGGGTCTGGGGGATCCGAACACCGGGGAGCTGTTTTTT. This sequence encodes CAGVKGLGDPNTGELFF.

V gene TRBV7-8 combines with J gene TRBJ2-1, with TRBD2 as a possible D gene (5 bases). This CDR3 has 14 residues. Trimming stripped 5 bases from V and 2 bases from J, with 10 bases between. Germline V lookup: CDR1 SGHVS, CDR2 FQNEAQ. CDR3 region: CASSARLPYNEQFF. As DNA, the CDR3 is TGTGCCAGCAGCGCGAGACTACCCTACAATGAGCAGTTCTTC.

The chain has TRBV20-1 and TRBJ2-7, with 7 bases identical to TRBD1. CDR1 is DFQATT, CDR2 SNEGSKA, per germline (reference sequence). The CDR3 covers 13 residues. With 3 bases clipped from V and 1 base from J, the junction kept 3 bases outside the gene matches. The CDR3 region has the DNA TGCAGTGCTAGTTGGACAGGATCCTACGAGCAGTACTTC. Translating it yields CSASWTGSYEQYF.

The chain joins TRBV3-1 to TRBJ1-1; D may be TRBD1 (6 bases). Looked up from germline, CDR1 is LGHDT and CDR2 is YNNKEL (reference sequence). The CDR3 loop spans 16 amino acids. Trimming stripped 1 base from V and 1 base from J, with 13 bases between. The CDR3 loop reads CASSQARTDRNTEAFF. In nucleotides, the CDR3 is TGTGCCAGCAGCCAAGCCAGGACAGACAGGAACACTGAAGCTTTCTTT.

This clonotype occurred a few times. This rearrangement joins TRBV11-2 to TRBJ1-1; tentatively, D is TRBD1 (6 bases). Germline V gene sequence: CDR1 SGHAT, CDR2 FQNNGV. Trimming stripped 4 bases from V and 5 bases from J, with 17 bases between. The CDR3 is made up of 15 amino acids. DNA of the CDR3: TGTGCCAGCAGCTCCCTCCGGGGGCCGGGGACTGAAGCTTTCTTT. It specifies CASSSLRGPGTEAFF.

The rearrangement uses TRBV18 and TRBJ1-1, with D hard to call. Germline CDR1 KGHSH, CDR2 LQKENI. V gave up 2 bases and J gave up 0 bases, with 13 bases separating them. The CDR3 consists of 16 residues. The CDR3 here is CASSPGRVAMNTEAFF. The CDR3 DNA follows: TGTGCCAGCTCACCAGGGAGGGTCGCAATGAACACTGAAGCTTTCTTT.